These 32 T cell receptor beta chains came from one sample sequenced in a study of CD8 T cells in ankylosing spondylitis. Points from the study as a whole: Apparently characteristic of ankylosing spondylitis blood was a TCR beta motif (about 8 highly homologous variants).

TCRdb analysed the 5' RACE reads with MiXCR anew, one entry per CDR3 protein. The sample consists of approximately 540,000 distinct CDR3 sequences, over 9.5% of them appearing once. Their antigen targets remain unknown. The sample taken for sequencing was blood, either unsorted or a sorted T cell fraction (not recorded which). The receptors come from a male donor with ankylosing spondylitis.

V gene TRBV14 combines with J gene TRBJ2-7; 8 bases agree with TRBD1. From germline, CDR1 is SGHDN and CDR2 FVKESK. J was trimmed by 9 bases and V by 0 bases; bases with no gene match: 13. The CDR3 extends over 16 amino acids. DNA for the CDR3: TGTGCCAGCAGCCAAGATCCGACAGGGGTTTATATCGGGCAGTACTTC. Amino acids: CASSQDPTGVYIGQYF.

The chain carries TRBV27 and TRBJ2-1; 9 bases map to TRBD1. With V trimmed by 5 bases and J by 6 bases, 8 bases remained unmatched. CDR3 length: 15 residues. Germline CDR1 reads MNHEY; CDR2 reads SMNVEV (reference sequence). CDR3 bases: TGTGCCAGCAGTCCAGCCGGGACAGGGATCAATGAGCAGTTCTTC. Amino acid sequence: CASSPAGTGINEQFF.

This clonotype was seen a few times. CDR3 protein: CATSEGSAKANNEQFF. DNA of the CDR3: TGTGCCACCAGTGAAGGCTCCGCAAAGGCTAACAATGAGCAGTTCTTC. The V gene is TRBV24-1, the J gene TRBJ2-1; D is unresolved. V dropped 4 bases and J dropped 5 bases, with 17 bases sitting between them. CDR1 is KGHDR, CDR2 SFDVKD, per germline. CDR3 size: 16 residues.

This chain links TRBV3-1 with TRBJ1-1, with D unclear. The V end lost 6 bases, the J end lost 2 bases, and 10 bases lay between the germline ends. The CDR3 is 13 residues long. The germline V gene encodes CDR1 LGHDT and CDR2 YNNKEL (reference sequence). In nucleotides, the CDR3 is TGTGCCAGCAGTCGGCAGATAAACACTGAAGCTTTCTTT. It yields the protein CASSRQINTEAFF.

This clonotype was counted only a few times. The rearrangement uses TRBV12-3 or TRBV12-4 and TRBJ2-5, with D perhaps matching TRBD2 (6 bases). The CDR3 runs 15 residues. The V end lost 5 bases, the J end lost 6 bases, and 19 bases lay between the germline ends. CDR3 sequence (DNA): TGTGCCAGCAGTCTAGATGGGGGAGGTAAAAAGACCCAGTACTTC. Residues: CASSLDGGGKKTQYF.

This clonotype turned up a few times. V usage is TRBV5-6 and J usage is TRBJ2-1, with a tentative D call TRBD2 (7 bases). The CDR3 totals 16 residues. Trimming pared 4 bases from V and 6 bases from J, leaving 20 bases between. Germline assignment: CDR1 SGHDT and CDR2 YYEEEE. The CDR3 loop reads CASSRGAGLGSNEQFF. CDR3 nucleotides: TGTGCCAGCAGCCGGGGGGCGGGACTGGGTAGCAATGAGCAGTTCTTC.

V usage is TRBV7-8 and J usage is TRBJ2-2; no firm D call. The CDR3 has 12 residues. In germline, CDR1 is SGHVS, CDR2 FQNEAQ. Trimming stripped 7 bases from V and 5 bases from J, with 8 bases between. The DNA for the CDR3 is TGTGCCAGCACCTTGGGGACCGGGGAGCTGTTTTTT. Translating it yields CASTLGTGELFF. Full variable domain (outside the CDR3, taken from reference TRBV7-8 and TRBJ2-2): GAGVSQSPRYKVAKRGQDVALRCDPISGHVSLFWYQQALGQGPEFLTYFQNEAQLDKSGLPSDRFFAERPEGSVSTLKIQRTQQEDSAVYLCASTLGTGELFFGEGSRLTVL.

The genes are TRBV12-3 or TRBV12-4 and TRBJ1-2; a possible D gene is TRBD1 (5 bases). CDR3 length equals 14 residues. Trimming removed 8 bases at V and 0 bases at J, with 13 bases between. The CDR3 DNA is TGTGCCAGCGGGCCGGGGCCAACTAACTATGGCTACACCTTC. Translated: CASGPGPTNYGYTF.

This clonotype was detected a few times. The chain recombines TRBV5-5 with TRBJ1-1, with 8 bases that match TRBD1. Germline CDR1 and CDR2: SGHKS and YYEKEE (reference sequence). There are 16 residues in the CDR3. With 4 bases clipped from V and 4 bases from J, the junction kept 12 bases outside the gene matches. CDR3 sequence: CASSPRRAGGPTEAFF. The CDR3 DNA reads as TGTGCCAGCAGCCCCCGGAGGGCAGGGGGCCCCACTGAAGCTTTCTTT.

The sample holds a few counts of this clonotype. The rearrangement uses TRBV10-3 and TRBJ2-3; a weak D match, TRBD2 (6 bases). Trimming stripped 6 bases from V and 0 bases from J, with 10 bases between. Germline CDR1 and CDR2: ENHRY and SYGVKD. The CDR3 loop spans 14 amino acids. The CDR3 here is CAIRLASSTDTQYF. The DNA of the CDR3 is TGTGCCATCAGACTAGCTAGTAGCACAGATACGCAGTATTTT.

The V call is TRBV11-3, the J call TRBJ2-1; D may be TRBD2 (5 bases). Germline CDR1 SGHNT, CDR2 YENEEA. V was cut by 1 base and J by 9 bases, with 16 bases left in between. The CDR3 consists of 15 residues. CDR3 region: CASSLAVGIGGEQFF. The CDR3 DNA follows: TGTGCCAGCAGCTTAGCGGTCGGGATCGGCGGTGAGCAGTTCTTC.

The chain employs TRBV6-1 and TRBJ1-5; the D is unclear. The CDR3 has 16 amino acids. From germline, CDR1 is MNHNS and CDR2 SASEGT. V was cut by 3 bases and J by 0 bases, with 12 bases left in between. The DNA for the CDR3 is TGTGCCAGCAGTGAGTATGGAGTACTTAGCAATCAGCCCCAGCATTTT. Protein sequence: CASSEYGVLSNQPQHF.

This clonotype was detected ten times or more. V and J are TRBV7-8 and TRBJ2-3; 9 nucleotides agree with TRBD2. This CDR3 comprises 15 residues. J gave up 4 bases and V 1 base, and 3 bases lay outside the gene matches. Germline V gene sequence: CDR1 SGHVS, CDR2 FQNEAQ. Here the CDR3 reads CASSLVAGVADTQYF. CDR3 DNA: TGTGCCAGCAGCTTAGTAGCGGGAGTGGCAGATACGCAGTATTTT.

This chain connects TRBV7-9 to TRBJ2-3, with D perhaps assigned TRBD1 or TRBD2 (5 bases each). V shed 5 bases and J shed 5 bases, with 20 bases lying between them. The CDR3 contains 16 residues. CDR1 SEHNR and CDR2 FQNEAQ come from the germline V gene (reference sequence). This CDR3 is CASSGLPGPLGDTQYF. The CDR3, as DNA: TGTGCCAGCAGCGGCCTACCGGGGCCTTTAGGAGATACGCAGTATTTT.

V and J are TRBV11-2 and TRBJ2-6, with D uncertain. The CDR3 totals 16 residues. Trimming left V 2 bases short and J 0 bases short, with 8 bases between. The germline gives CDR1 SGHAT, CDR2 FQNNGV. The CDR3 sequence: CASSLIPSSGANVLTF. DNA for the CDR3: TGTGCCAGCAGCTTAATCCCCAGCTCTGGGGCCAACGTCCTGACTTTC.

Here the CDR3 DNA reads TGTGCCAGCACTATGGGACAGGGCATCACTGAAGCTTTCTTT. Amino acid sequence: CASTMGQGITEAFF. The V gene is TRBV12-3 or TRBV12-4, the J gene TRBJ1-1, with 9 bases fitting TRBD1. The V segment lost 7 bases and the J segment 4 bases; nucleotides outside the gene matches: 7. The CDR3 covers 14 residues.

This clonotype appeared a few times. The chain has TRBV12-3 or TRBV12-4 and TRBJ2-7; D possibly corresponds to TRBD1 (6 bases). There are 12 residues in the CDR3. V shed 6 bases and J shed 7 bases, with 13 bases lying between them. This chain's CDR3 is CASRGGSGEQYV. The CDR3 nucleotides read TGTGCCAGCAGAGGGGGTTCGGGGGAGCAGTACGTC.

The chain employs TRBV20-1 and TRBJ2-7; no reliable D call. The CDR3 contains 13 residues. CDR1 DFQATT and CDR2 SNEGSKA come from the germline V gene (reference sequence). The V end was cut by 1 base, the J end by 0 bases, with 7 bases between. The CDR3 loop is CSARASASYEQYF. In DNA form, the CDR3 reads TGCAGTGCTAGAGCCTCTGCCTCCTACGAGCAGTACTTC.

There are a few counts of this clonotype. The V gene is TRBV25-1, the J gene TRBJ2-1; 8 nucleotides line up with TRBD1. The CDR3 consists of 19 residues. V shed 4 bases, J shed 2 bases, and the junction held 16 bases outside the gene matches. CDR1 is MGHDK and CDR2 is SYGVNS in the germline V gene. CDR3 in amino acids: CASSGVIRTGKVTYNEQFF. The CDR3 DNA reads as TGTGCCAGCAGTGGGGTGATAAGGACAGGGAAGGTGACCTACAATGAGCAGTTCTTC.

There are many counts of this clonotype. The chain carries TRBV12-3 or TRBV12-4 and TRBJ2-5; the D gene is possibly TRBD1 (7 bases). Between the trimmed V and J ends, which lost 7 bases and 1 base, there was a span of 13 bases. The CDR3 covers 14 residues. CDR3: CASTGGQLQETQYF. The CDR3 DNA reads TGTGCCAGCACCGGGGGACAGCTCCAAGAGACCCAGTACTTC.

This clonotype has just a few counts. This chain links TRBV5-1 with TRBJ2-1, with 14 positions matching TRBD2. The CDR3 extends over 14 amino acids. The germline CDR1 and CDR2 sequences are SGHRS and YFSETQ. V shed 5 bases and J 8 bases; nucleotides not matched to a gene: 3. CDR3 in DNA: TGCGCCAGCAGGGGGACTAGCGGGAGCGATGAGCAGTTCTTC. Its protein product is CASRGTSGSDEQFF.

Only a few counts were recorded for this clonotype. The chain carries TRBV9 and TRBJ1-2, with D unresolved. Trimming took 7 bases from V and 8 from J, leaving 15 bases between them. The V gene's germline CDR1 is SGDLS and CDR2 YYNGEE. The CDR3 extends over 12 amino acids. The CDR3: CASHTSSGGYTF. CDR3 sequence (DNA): TGTGCCAGCCATACAAGTTCGGGCGGCTACACCTTC. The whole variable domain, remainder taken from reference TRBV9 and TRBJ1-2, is DSGVTQTPKHLITATGQRVTLRCSPRSGDLSVYWYQQSLDQGLQFLIQYYNGEERAKGNILERFSAQQFPDLHSELNLSSLELGDSALYFCASHTSSGGYTFGSGTRLTVV.

CDR3 DNA sequence: TGCGCCAGCAGCTTGCGTTGGCAGATGAACACTGAAGCTTTCTTT. Translated: CASSLRWQMNTEAFF. The J gene is TRBJ1-1, the V gene TRBV5-1; D is undetermined. Per germline, CDR1 SGHRS and CDR2 YFSETQ. The CDR3 covers 15 residues. Deletions cut 1 base from V and 0 bases from J, with 10 bases between.

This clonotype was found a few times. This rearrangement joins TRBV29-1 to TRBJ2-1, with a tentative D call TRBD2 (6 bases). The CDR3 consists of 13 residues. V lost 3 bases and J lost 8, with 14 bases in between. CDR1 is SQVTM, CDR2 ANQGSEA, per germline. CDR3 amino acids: CSVDVGGFYEQFF. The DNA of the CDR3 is TGCAGCGTTGATGTTGGGGGGTTTTATGAGCAGTTCTTC.

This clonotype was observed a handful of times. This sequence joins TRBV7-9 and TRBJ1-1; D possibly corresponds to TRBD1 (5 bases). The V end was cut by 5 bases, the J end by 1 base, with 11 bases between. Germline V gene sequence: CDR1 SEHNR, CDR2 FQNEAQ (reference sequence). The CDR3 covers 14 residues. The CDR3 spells CASSQGAGNTEAFF. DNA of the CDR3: TGTGCCAGCAGCCAAGGGGCAGGGAACACTGAAGCTTTCTTT.

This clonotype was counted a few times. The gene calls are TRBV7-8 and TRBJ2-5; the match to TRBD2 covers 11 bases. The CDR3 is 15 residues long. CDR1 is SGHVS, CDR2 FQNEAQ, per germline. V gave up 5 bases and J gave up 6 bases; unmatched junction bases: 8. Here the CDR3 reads CASSPGTSGSKTQYF. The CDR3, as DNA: TGTGCCAGCAGCCCCGGGACTAGCGGAAGTAAGACCCAGTACTTC.

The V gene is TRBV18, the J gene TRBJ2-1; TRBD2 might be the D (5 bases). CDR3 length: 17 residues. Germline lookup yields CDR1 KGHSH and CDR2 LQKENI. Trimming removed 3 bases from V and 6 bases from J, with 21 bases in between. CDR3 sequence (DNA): TGTGCCAGCTCACCTGCCGGGAACAGAATACGAGGCAATGAGCAGTTCTTC. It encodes CASSPAGNRIRGNEQFF.

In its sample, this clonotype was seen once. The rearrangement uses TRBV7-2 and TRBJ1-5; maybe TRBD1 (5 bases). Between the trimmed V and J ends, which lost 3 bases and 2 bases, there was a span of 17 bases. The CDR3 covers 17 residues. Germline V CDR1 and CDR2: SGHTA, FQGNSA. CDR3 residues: CASSLGGGERRNQPQHF. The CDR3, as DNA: TGTGCCAGCAGCTTGGGGGGGGGGGAGAGGCGCAATCAGCCCCAGCATTTT.

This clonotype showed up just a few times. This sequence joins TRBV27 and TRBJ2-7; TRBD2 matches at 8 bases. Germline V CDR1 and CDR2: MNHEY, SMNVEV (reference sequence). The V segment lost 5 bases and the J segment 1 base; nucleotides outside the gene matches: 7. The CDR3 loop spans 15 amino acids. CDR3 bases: TGTGCCAGCAGTCCCCAGCGGGAGCGTTCCTACGAGCAGTACGTC. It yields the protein CASSPQRERSYEQYV.

The DNA of the CDR3 is TGTGCCAGCAGCGGTGAGGGGAATTTGAACACTGAAGCTTTCTTT. This gives the protein CASSGEGNLNTEAFF. The chain couples TRBV9 to TRBJ1-1; D possibly corresponds to TRBD1 (5 bases). Germline V gives CDR1 SGDLS, CDR2 YYNGEE. V lost 3 bases, J lost 0 bases, and 12 bases lay in between. CDR3 length equals 15 residues.

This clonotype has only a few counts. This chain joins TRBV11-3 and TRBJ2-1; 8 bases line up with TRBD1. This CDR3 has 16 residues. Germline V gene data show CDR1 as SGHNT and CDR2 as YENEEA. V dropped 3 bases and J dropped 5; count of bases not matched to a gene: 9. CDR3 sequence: CASSLGPGQGNNEQFF. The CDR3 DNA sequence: TGTGCCAGCAGCTTGGGTCCAGGACAGGGAAACAATGAGCAGTTCTTC.

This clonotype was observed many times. For the CDR3, the DNA is TGCGCCAGCAGAGGGACTAGCAGAACCGGGGAGCTGTTTTTT. This translates into CASRGTSRTGELFF. The J gene is TRBJ2-2, the V gene TRBV5-1, with 9 bases aligning to TRBD2. The CDR3 contains 14 residues. The V and J ends lost 5 bases and 5 bases, in that order; junction bases with no gene match: 4. Germline V lookup: CDR1 SGHRS, CDR2 YFSETQ. Full variable domain (rest looked up from reference TRBV5-1 and TRBJ2-2): KAGVTQTPRYLIKTRGQQVTLSCSPISGHRSVSWYQQTPGQGLQFLFEYFSETQRNKGNFPGRFSGRQFSNSRSEMNVSTLELGDSALYLCASRGTSRTGELFFGEGSRLTVL.